This TCR beta chain was recovered during a study of T-cell reconstitution after alpha-beta-depleted transplantation in children. General study points: Several hundred expanded graft clones reportedly supplied alpha-beta T cells about two months after transplant. Newly made T cells mostly supplied T-cell counts and diversity one year after transplant. For some patients, TCRbeta diversity was high at day 60 because of recipient T cells and thymic progenitors that survived.

The CDR3 sequence is 16 residues long. The J segment lost 2 bases and the V segment lost 2 bases, leaving 6 bases of the junction unmatched. Germline V gene lookup returns CDR1 MDHEN and CDR2 SYDVKM. Preparation of the TCRbeta library used unique molecular identifiers. One entry per CDR3 protein, called by TCRdb with MiXCR from the PCR reads. Altogether fewer than 700,000 distinct CDR3 sequences are present, around 13% being singletons, with the ten largest covering around 2.2%. Ten or more counts support this clonotype. Its matching antigen is unknown. The chain couples TRBV28 to TRBJ2-1, with 7 bases matching TRBD1. The sample was PBMCs, mostly from graft donor cells, taken 360 days after TCRalphabeta/CD19-depleted stem cell transplant. The clonotype originates from a male patient aged 10-17 years who had a stem cell transplant for acute myeloid leukemia, so the T cells may come from the graft donor. In nucleotides, the CDR3 is TGTGCCAGCAGTTTAGAGGGGGCCCCTCCCTACAATGAGCAGTTCTTC. Amino acids: CASSLEGAPPYNEQFF.